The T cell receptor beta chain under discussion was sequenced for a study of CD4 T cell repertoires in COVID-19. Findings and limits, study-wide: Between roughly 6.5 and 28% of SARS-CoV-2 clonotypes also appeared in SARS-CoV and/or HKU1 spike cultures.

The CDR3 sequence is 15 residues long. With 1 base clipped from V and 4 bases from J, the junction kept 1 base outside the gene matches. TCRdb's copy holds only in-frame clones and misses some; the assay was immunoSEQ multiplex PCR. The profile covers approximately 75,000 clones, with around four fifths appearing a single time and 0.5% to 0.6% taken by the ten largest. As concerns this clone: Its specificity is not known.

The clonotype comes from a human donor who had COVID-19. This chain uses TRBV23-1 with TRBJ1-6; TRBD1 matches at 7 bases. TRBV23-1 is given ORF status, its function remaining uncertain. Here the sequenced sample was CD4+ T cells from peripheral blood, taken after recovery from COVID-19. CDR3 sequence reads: CASSQYRGYNSPLHF. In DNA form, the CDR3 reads TGCGCCAGCAGTCAATACAGGGGATATAATTCACCCCTCCACTTT.